What follows describes a single TCR beta chain. Unmatched junction bases numbered 0, after V lost 3 bases and J lost 1 base. CDR3 length: 15 residues. Germline assignment: CDR1 MNHNS and CDR2 SASEGT. This sample was taken from a study of cytomegalovirus exposure and HLA in healthy donors. Study context: Earlier results showed 117 million unique TCR beta sequences derived from roughly 180 million T cells. Unique TCRs from HLA-typed donors, around 79 million of them, were held in an early data release.

The PCR employed 60 Vbeta primers together with 13 Jbeta primers. TCRdb's copy holds only in-frame clones and misses some; the assay was immunoSEQ multiplex PCR. The table includes 55,000 to 75,000 clones, approximately 60% detected once. The V gene is TRBV6-1, the J gene TRBJ2-6; 7 bases line up with TRBD1. Sequencing was carried out using PBMCs. This TCR came from a man younger than 45 in good health and CMV-seronegative. CDR3 coding DNA: TGTGCCAGCAGTGAGGGACAGTCTGGGGCCAACGTCCTGACTTTC. Translation gives CASSEGQSGANVLTF.